This T cell receptor (beta chain) is from a study of cytomegalovirus exposure and HLA in healthy donors. Overall study findings and caveats: Per a later analysis, HLA-associated TCR beta chains showed more clonal expansion than other, equally common TCR beta chains.

CDR3 length: 15 amino acids. The V gene's germline CDR1 is SGHNT and CDR2 YYREEE (reference sequence). V shed 7 bases and J shed 0 bases, with 15 bases lying between them. A remark on this clone: Its specificity is not known.

The PCR used 60 Vbeta and 13 Jbeta primers. Libraries were prepared by immunoSEQ multiplex PCR; TCRdb keeps only in-frame clonotypes and omits some of them. The sample has more than 100,000 clones; over 60% are singletons. V gene TRBV5-4 combines with J gene TRBJ2-3, with a possible D match to TRBD2 (7 bases). The source is a man younger than 35 in good health and CMV-seronegative. Sequenced sample: PBMCs. This CDR3 reads CASGGGGVSTDTQYF. CDR3 coding DNA: TGTGCCAGCGGCGGAGGGGGGGTCAGCACAGATACGCAGTATTTT.